Within the sample, the clone carrying this T cell receptor (beta chain) is medium-sized. Per the authors' pipeline: Cell counts per sample came from amplifying reference gene primers. Here immunoSEQ multiplex PCR was the method, and the copy in TCRdb shows in-frame clones only, minus some. The V and J calls and clone size are taken from that table; D and trimming were inferred from the DNA. The sample has fewer than 30,000 clones, around 85% seen once. The entry originates in a study of blood T cell repertoires in COVID-19. Study-level information: PBMCs, B-cell-depleted T cells, or T cells were the source of the cDNA or gDNA that made up the material.

This CDR3 has 17 amino acids. Germline V gives CDR1 SGHAT, CDR2 FQNNGV. Trimming pared 1 base from V and 0 bases from J, leaving 15 bases between. The chain couples TRBV11-2 to TRBJ1-2; a possible D gene is TRBD1 (6 bases). The material sequenced was peripheral blood. The TCR sequence derives from a woman aged 55-70 years with acute or convalescent COVID-19. CDR3 in DNA: TGTGCCAGCAGCTTAGGTTCAGGGGTCAAAGCTAACTATGGCTACACCTTC. Its protein is CASSLGSGVKANYGYTF.